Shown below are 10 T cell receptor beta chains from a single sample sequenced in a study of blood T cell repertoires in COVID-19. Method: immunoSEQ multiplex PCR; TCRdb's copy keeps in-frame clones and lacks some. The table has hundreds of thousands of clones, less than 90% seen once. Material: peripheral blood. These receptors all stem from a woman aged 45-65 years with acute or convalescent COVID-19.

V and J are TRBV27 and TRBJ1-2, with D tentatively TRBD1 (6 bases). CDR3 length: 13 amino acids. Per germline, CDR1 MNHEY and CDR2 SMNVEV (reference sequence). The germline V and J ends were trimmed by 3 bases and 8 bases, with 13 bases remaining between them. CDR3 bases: TGTGCCAGCAGTTTTACAGGGTGGTCGGGCTACACCTTC. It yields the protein CASSFTGWSGYTF.

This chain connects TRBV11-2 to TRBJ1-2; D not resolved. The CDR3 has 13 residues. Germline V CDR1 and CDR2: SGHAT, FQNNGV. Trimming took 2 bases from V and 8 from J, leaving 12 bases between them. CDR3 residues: CASSLIGGFGYTF. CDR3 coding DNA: TGTGCCAGCAGCTTAATAGGAGGGTTCGGCTACACCTTC.

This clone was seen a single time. As DNA, the CDR3 is TGTGCCAGCTCACCCGACCCGCTCGGGGGGAACACTGAAGCTTTCTTT. This translates into CASSPDPLGGNTEAFF. This chain uses TRBV18 with TRBJ1-1; tentatively, D is TRBD1 (5 bases). The CDR3 has 16 residues. From germline, CDR1 is KGHSH and CDR2 LQKENI. V was shortened by 3 bases and J by 1 base, with 15 bases between the two germline ends. Full variable domain (remainder filled in from reference TRBV18 and TRBJ1-1): NAGVMQNPRHLVRRRGQEARLRCSPMKGHSHVYWYRQLPEEGLKFMVYLQKENIIDESGMPKERFSAEFPKEGPSILRIQQVVRGDSAAYFCASSPDPLGGNTEAFFGQGTRLTVV.

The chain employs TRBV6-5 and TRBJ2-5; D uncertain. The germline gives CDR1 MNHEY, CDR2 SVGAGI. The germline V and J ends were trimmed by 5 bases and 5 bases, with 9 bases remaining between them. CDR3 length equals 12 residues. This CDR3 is CASSRIHETQYF. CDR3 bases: TGTGCCAGCAGTAGAATACACGAGACCCAGTACTTC.

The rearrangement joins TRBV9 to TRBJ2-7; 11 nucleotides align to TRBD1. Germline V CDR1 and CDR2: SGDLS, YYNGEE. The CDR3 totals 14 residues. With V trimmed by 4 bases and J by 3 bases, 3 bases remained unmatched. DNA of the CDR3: TGTGCCAGCAGCAGAGGGACAGGGGGCTACGAGCAGTACTTC. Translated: CASSRGTGGYEQYF.

The CDR3 nucleotides read TGTGCCAGCAGCTTAGAAGGAGGAGGTGAAGCTTTCTTT. Encoded protein: CASSLEGGGEAFF. The chain recombines TRBV11-2 with TRBJ1-1; D uncertain. CDR3 length: 13 amino acids. The ends were cut back, 0 bases at V and 7 bases at J, with 9 bases in the middle. CDR1 SGHAT and CDR2 FQNNGV come from the germline V gene.

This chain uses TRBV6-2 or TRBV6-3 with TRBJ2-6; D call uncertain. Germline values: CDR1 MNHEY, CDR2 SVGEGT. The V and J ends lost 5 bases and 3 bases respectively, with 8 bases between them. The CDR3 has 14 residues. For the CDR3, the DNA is TGTGCCAGCAGTCTAGGTGGTGGGGCCAACGTCCTGACTTTC. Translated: CASSLGGGANVLTF.

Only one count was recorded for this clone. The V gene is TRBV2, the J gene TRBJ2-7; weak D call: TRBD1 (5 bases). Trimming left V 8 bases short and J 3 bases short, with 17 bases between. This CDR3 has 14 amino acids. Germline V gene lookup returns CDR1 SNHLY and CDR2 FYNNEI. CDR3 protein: CASDLGALLYEQYF. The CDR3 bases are TGTGCCAGCGACCTTGGGGCATTACTCTACGAGCAGTACTTC.

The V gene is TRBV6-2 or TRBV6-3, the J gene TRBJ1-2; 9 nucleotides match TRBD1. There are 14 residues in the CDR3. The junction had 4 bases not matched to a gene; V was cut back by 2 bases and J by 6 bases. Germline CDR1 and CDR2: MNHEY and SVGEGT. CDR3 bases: TGTGCCAGCAGTTACGCCGGACAGGGGAATGGCTACACCTTC. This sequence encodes CASSYAGQGNGYTF.

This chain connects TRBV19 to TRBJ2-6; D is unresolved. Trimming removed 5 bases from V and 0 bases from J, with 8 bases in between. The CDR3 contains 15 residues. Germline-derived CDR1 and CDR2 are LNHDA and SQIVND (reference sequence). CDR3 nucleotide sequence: TGTGCCAGTAGTGTGCTCAGCTCTGGGGCCAACGTCCTGACTTTC. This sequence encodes CASSVLSSGANVLTF.